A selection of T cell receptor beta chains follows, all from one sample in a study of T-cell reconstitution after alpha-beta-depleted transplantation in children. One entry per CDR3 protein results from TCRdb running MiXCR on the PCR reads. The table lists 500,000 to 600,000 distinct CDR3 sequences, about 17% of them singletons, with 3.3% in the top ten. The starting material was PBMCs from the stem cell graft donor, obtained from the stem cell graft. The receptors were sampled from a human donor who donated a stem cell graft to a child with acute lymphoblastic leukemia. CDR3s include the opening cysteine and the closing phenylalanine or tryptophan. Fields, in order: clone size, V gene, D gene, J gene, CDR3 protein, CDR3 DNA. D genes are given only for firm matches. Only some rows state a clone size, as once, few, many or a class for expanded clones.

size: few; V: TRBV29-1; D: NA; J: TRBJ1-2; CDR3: CSVDVGNYGYTF; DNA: TGCAGCGTTGACGTGGGAAACTATGGCTACACCTTC
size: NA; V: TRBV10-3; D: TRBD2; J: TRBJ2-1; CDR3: CAISLAGDPENEQFF; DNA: TGTGCCATCAGTCTAGCGGGAGATCCAGAGAATGAGCAGTTCTTC
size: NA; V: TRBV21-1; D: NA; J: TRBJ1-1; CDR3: CASSNEGPLNTEAFF; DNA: TGTGCCAGCAGCAACGAAGGTCCCCTGAACACTGAAGCTTTCTTT
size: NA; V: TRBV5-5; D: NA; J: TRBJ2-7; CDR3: CASSFMTGSYEQYF; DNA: TGTGCCAGCAGCTTTATGACGGGCTCCTACGAGCAGTACTTC
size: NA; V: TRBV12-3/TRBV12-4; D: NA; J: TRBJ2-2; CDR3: CASSWGRGRLGELFF; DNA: TGTGCCAGCAGTTGGGGACGGGGGCGGTTAGGGGAGCTGTTTTTT
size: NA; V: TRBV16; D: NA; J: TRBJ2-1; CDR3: CASSPRERSYNEQFF; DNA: TGTGCCAGCAGCCCTAGGGAGCGCTCCTACAATGAGCAGTTCTTC
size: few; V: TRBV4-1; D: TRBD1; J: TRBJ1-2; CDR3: CASSQGQGNTF; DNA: TGCGCCAGCAGCCAAGGACAGGGGAACACCTTC
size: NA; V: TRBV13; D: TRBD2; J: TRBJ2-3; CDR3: CASSQGTSGRSTDTQYF; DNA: TGTGCCAGCAGCCAAGGTACTAGCGGGAGAAGCACAGATACGCAGTATTTT
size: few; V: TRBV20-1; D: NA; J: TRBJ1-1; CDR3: CSARDDLDSNTEAFF; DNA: TGCAGTGCTAGAGATGACCTAGATTCGAACACTGAAGCTTTCTTT
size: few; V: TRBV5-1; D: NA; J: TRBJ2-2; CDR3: CASSLDAGLLTGELFF; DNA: TGCGCCAGCAGCTTGGATGCAGGGTTATTAACCGGGGAGCTGTTTTTT
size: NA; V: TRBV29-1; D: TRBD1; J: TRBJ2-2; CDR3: CSVANSDRVRTGELFF; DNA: TGCAGCGTTGCCAATTCGGACAGGGTTAGGACCGGGGAGCTGTTTTTT
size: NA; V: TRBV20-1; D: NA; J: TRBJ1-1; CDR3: CSAATPRGTEAFF; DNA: TGCAGTGCCGCGACTCCTCGGGGAACTGAAGCTTTCTTT
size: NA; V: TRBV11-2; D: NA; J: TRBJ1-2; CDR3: CASSLEFGEGDYGYTF; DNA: TGTGCCAGCAGCTTAGAGTTCGGGGAGGGGGACTATGGCTACACCTTC
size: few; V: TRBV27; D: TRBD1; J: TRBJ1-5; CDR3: CASSLWLPGQGDRQPQHF; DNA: TGTGCCAGCAGTTTATGGCTTCCGGGACAGGGAGACCGTCAGCCCCAGCATTTT
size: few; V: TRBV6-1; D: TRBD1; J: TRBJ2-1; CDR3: CASSRDPATGTSSYNEQFF; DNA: TGTGCCAGCAGTCGAGATCCCGCGACAGGGACCAGCTCCTACAATGAGCAGTTCTTC
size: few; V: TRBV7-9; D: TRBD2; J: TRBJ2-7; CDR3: CASSLMGGLADEQYF; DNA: TGTGCCAGCAGCTTAATGGGAGGACTAGCGGACGAGCAGTACTTC
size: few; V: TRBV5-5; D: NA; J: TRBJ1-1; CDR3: CASSLLATEAFF; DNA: TGTGCCAGCAGCTTGCTCGCTACTGAAGCTTTCTTT
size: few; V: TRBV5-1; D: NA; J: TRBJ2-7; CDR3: CASSFGPGGSYEQYF; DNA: NA
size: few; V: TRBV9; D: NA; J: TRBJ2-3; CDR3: CASSDRDATDTQYF; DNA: TGTGCCAGCAGCGACCGGGACGCCACAGATACGCAGTATTTT
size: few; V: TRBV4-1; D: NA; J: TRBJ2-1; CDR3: CASSQERSHEQFF; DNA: TGCGCCAGCAGCCAAGAGAGGTCTCATGAGCAGTTCTTC
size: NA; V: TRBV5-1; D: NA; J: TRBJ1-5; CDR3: CASSLAGAHQPQHF; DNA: TGCGCCAGCAGCTTGGCAGGGGCGCATCAGCCCCAGCATTTT
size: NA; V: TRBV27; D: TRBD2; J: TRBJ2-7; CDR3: CASRGRGLAVYEQYF; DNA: TGTGCCAGCAGGGGACGAGGACTAGCGGTATACGAGCAGTACTTC
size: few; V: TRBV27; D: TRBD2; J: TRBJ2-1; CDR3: CASHLAGISNEQFF; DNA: TGTGCCAGCCACCTAGCGGGAATTTCGAATGAGCAGTTCTTC
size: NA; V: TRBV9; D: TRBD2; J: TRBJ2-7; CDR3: CASSVGGSMYEQYF; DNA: TGTGCCAGCAGCGTCGGCGGGAGCATGTACGAGCAGTACTTC
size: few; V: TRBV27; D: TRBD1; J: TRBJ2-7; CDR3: CASSGQGRNEQYF; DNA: TGTGCCAGCAGTGGACAGGGGAGGAACGAGCAGTACTTC
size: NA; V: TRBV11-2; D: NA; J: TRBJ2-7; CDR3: CASKEGKLVYEQYF; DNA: TGTGCCAGCAAGGAGGGAAAATTAGTTTACGAGCAGTACTTC
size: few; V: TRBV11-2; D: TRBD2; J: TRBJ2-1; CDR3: CASRRSGSGNEQFF; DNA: TGTGCCAGCAGACGTAGCGGGAGTGGGAATGAGCAGTTCTTC
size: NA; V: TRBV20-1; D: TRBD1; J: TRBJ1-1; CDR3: CSAREDRGPEAFF; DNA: TGCAGTGCTAGAGAGGACAGGGGGCCTGAAGCTTTCTTT
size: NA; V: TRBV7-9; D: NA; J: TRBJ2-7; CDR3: CASGWGLKEYEQYF; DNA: TGTGCCAGCGGCTGGGGGCTTAAAGAGTACGAGCAGTACTTC
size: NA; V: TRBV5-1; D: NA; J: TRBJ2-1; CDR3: CASSYPGTRNSNEQFF; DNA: TGCGCCAGCAGCTACCCCGGGACTCGGAACTCCAATGAGCAGTTCTTC
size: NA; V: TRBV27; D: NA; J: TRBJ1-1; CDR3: CASSLLGGAGNTEAFF; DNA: TGTGCCAGCAGTCTGCTGGGTGGGGCAGGGAACACTGAAGCTTTCTTT
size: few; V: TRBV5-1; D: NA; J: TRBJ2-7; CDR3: CASTMEGGTYEQYF; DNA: TGCGCCAGCACGATGGAAGGGGGGACCTACGAGCAGTACTTC
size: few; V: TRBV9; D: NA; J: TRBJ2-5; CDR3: CASSVGPHGETQYF; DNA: TGTGCCAGCAGCGTAGGACCCCATGGAGAGACCCAGTACTTC
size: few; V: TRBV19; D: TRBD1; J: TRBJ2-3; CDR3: CASSIYGQGDTQYF; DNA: TGTGCCAGTAGTATTTACGGACAGGGTGATACGCAGTATTTT
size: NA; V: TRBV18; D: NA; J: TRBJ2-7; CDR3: CASSKGDEQYF; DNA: TGTGCCAGCTCAAAGGGAGACGAGCAGTACTTC
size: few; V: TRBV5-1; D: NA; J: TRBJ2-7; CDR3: CASSVNSYEQYF; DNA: TGCGCCAGCAGCGTGAACTCCTACGAGCAGTACTTC
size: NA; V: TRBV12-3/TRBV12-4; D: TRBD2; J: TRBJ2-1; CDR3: CASSFRIAGGNEQFF; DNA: TGTGCCAGCAGTTTCCGGATAGCGGGAGGCAATGAGCAGTTCTTC
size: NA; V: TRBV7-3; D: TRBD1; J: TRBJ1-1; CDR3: CASSPGQLPYTEAFF; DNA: TGTGCCAGCAGCCCGGGACAGTTACCTTACACTGAAGCTTTCTTT
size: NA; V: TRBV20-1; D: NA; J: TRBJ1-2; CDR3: CSARDAGQWDGYTF; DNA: TGCAGTGCTAGAGATGCCGGACAGTGGGATGGCTACACCTTC
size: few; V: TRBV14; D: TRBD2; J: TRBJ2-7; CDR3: CASSLTGTSDSHSYEQYF; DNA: TGTGCCAGCAGCCTAACCGGGACTAGCGATTCTCACTCCTACGAGCAGTACTTC
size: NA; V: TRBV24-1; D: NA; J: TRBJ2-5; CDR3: CATSDGTGETQYF; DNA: TGTGCCACCAGTGACGGGACCGGGGAGACCCAGTACTTC
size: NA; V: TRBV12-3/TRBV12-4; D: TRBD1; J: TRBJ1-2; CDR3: CASSLTGGSYYYGYTF; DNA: TGTGCCAGCAGTTTGACAGGGGGTTCCTACTACTATGGCTACACCTTC
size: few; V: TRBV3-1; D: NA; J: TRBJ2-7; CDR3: CASSQMGYEQYF; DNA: TGTGCCAGCAGCCAAATGGGCTACGAGCAGTACTTC
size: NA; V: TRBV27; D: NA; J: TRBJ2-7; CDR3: CASSFEARYEQYF; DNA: TGTGCCAGCAGTTTTGAAGCGCGGTACGAGCAGTACTTC
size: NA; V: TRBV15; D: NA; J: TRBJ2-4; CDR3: CATSRVAGTAKNIQYF; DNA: TGTGCCACCAGCAGAGTCGCAGGGACCGCCAAAAACATTCAGTACTTC
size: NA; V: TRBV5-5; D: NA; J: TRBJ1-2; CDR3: CASSFARAYGYTF; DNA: TGTGCCAGCAGCTTTGCCCGGGCCTATGGCTACACCTTC
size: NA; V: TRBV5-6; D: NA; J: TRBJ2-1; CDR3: CASSFFVGGKNYNEQFF; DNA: TGTGCCAGCAGCTTCTTTGTTGGCGGTAAAAACTACAATGAGCAGTTCTTC
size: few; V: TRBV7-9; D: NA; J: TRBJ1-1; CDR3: CASSFVAEAFF; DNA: TGTGCCAGCAGCTTTGTGGCTGAAGCTTTCTTT
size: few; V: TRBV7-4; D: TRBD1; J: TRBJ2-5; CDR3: CASSLARDRPQETQYF; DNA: TGTGCCAGCAGCTTAGCTCGGGACAGACCCCAAGAGACCCAGTACTTC
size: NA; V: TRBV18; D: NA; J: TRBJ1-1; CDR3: CASSPSLGGANTEAFF; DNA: TGTGCCAGCTCACCGTCACTGGGGGGGGCGAACACTGAAGCTTTCTTT
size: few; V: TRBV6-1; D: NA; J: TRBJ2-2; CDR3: CAGGQGRDTGELFF; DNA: TGTGCCGGAGGGCAGGGACGGGACACCGGGGAGCTGTTTTTT
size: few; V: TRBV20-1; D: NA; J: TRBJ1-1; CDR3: CSAEGGGNTEAFF; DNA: TGCAGTGCCGAGGGGGGCGGGAACACTGAAGCTTTCTTT
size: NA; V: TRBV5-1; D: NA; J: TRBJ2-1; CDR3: CASSLAQRDNEQFF; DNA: TGCGCCAGCAGCTTGGCCCAGCGGGACAATGAGCAGTTCTTC
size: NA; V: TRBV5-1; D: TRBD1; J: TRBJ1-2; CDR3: CASSSRQGVNYGYTF; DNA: TGCGCCAGCAGCTCCCGTCAGGGGGTAAACTATGGCTACACCTTC
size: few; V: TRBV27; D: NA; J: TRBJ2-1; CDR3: CASSLWGVGLNEQFF; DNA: TGTGCCAGCAGCCTTTGGGGGGTCGGGCTTAATGAGCAGTTCTTC
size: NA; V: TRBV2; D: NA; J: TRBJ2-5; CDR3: CASRSRNRETQYF; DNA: TGTGCCAGCCGTAGTCGTAATCGGGAGACCCAGTACTTC
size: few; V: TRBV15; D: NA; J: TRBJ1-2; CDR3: CATSRPGFYGYTF; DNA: TGTGCCACCAGCAGACCAGGATTCTATGGCTACACCTTC
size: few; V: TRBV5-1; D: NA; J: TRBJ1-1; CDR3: CASSLEVPGLPWVEAFF; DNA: TGCGCCAGCAGCTTGGAGGTTCCGGGACTGCCATGGGTAGAAGCTTTCTTT
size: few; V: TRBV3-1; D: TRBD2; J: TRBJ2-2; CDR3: CASSRLAGERLLFF; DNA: TGTGCCAGCAGCCGTCTAGCGGGAGAAAGATTACTGTTTTTT